These 10 T cell receptor beta chains came from one sample sequenced in a study of blood T cell repertoires in COVID-19. This table comes from immunoSEQ multiplex PCR, and its TCRdb copy is limited to in-frame clones, with some not included. The sample has about 40,000 clones; around nine tenths are singletons. Sequencing input: peripheral blood. These receptors originate from a woman aged 70-85 years with acute or convalescent COVID-19.

This clone was seen more than once but under ten times. This chain uses TRBV3-1 (or the pseudogene TRBV3-2) with TRBJ2-5, with a weak D call TRBD2 (5 bases). Trimming stripped 1 base from V and 5 bases from J, with 14 bases between. Germline lookup yields CDR1 LGHDT and CDR2 YNNKEL (reference sequence). CDR3 size: 15 residues. The CDR3 region has the DNA TGTGCCAGCAGCCAAGGCCAGCTGGGAGTGGAGACCCAGTACTTC. Amino acids: CASSQGQLGVETQYF.

The chain links TRBV29-1 to TRBJ2-3, with D possibly being TRBD1 (6 bases). The germline gives CDR1 SQVTM, CDR2 ANQGSEA. The CDR3 spans 14 residues. V gave up 7 bases and J gave up 0 bases, with 14 bases separating them. The DNA for the CDR3 is TGCAGCGGACAGGTTCCAACTAGCACAGATACGCAGTATTTT. This sequence encodes CSGQVPTSTDTQYF.

The gene calls are TRBV5-1 and TRBJ2-1, with D tentatively TRBD2 (6 bases). CDR1 SGHRS and CDR2 YFSETQ come from the germline V gene. V was clipped by 3 bases and J by 4 bases, with 11 bases between them. There are 14 residues in the CDR3. The CDR3 sequence is CASSSDYLYNEQFF. The CDR3 DNA reads TGCGCCAGCAGCTCGGACTATTTATACAATGAGCAGTTCTTC. The full variable domain, its missing parts supplied by reference TRBV5-1 and TRBJ2-1, is KAGVTQTPRYLIKTRGQQVTLSCSPISGHRSVSWYQQTPGQGLQFLFEYFSETQRNKGNFPGRFSGRQFSNSRSEMNVSTLELGDSALYLCASSSDYLYNEQFFGPGTRLTVL.

The chain employs TRBV14 and TRBJ1-5; no firm D call. The V gene lost 0 bases and the J gene lost 7 bases, with 7 bases spanning the gap. CDR3 length equals 13 residues. Germline values: CDR1 SGHDN, CDR2 FVKESK. As DNA, the CDR3 is TGTGCCAGCAGCCAAGACGAGGGACAGCCCCAGCATTTT. Translated, it gives CASSQDEGQPQHF.

The J gene is TRBJ2-3, the V gene TRBV5-1; D gene ambiguous. The CDR3 covers 14 residues. Germline CDR1 and CDR2: SGHRS and YFSETQ. The V end lost 0 bases, the J end lost 3 bases, and 8 bases lay between the germline ends. The CDR3: CASSLERSTDTQYF. Here the CDR3 DNA reads TGCGCCAGCAGCTTGGAGAGGAGTACAGATACGCAGTATTTT.

The rearrangement links TRBV6-5 to TRBJ1-1; D unresolved. V lost 5 bases and J 2 bases, leaving 15 bases between the germline ends. Germline-derived CDR1 and CDR2 are MNHEY and SVGAGI. The CDR3 covers 15 residues. The CDR3 region has the DNA TGTGCCAGCAGTACGACCGGGGAAGGCAACACTGAAGCTTTCTTT. This encodes CASSTTGEGNTEAFF.

The chain employs TRBV7-2 and TRBJ2-5, with 9 bases aligning to TRBD2. The CDR3 spans 13 residues. Germline V lookup: CDR1 SGHTA, CDR2 FQGNSA. Unmatched junction bases numbered 5, after V lost 4 bases and J lost 8 bases. CDR3 sequence (DNA): TGTGCCAGCAGCTCCGCGGGAGGGGTTACCCAGTACTTC. Its translation: CASSSAGGVTQYF.

This chain links TRBV4-1 with TRBJ2-3; D perhaps matches TRBD2 (6 bases). Germline V gives CDR1 MGHRA, CDR2 YSYEKL. The CDR3 is 16 amino acids. V lost 1 base, J lost 0 bases, and 11 bases lay in between. For the CDR3, the DNA is TGCGCCAGCAGCCAAGCGGCGAGCGGGAGCACAGATACGCAGTATTTT. This translates into CASSQAASGSTDTQYF.

V and J are TRBV6-2 or TRBV6-3 and TRBJ2-7, with a possible D match to TRBD1 (6 bases). The CDR3 sequence is 18 residues long. V was shortened by 0 bases and J by 2 bases, with 20 bases between the two germline ends. CDR1 and CDR2 (germline): MNHEY, SVGEGT. CDR3 amino acids: CASSYSPDSGTPPYEQYV. The CDR3 DNA is TGTGCCAGCAGTTACTCGCCGGATTCCGGGACACCTCCCTACGAGCAGTACGTC.

The chain combines TRBV5-1 with TRBJ1-5; no clear D gene. Looked up from germline, CDR1 is SGHRS and CDR2 is YFSETQ. The length of the CDR3 is 13 residues. V was pared by 2 bases and J by 6 bases, with 9 bases between. The CDR3 region is CASSFQVGQPQHF. CDR3 bases: TGCGCCAGCAGCTTTCAGGTCGGTCAGCCCCAGCATTTT.